This entry lists 14 T cell receptor beta chains sequenced from one sample in a study of CD8+ T cells in alopecia areata. Extracted RNA was reverse transcribed into cDNA, the sequencing template. Profiled with immunoSEQ multiplex PCR; TCRdb holds only in-frame clones, not every one. The sample carries approximately 160,000 clones, around 60% recorded once. Treatment defined: oral pan-JAK inhibitor, 5-10 mg twice daily. The specimen comprised CD4+ T cells sorted from blood, sampled at week 24, from a patient treated with tofacitinib. Receptors were obtained from a human donor with alopecia areata.

The V call is TRBV6-5, the J call TRBJ2-2, with 7 bases lining up with TRBD1. This CDR3 region has 13 residues. V shed 8 bases and J 6 bases; nucleotides not matched to a gene: 6. Per the germline V gene, CDR1 is MNHEY and CDR2 is SVGAGI. The CDR3 here is CASGQGVAGELFF. CDR3 DNA sequence: TGTGCCAGCGGTCAGGGGGTGGCCGGGGAGCTGTTTTTT.

The chain employs TRBV5-6 and TRBJ2-7, with D maybe TRBD1 (6 bases). The V gene's germline CDR1 is SGHDT and CDR2 YYEEEE. Trimming took 2 bases from V and 3 from J, leaving 12 bases between them. The length of the CDR3 is 14 residues. The CDR3 nucleotides read TGTGCCAGCAGCTTTGTTCAGGGGAGCTACGAGCAGTACTTC. Residues: CASSFVQGSYEQYF.

This clone was seen only a few times. The chain recombines TRBV29-1 with TRBJ2-7; the D is unclear. Germline V gene lookup returns CDR1 SQVTM and CDR2 ANQGSEA. The ends were cut back, 4 bases at V and 2 bases at J, with 6 bases in the middle. This CDR3 is built from 11 residues. The DNA of the CDR3 is TGCAGCGTTGGTGAGCCCTACGAGCAGTACTTC. It specifies CSVGEPYEQYF.

The V gene is TRBV15, the J gene TRBJ2-7; 7 bases match TRBD1. Germline V gene data show CDR1 as LNHNV and CDR2 as YYDKDF (reference sequence). CDR3 length: 14 amino acids. The junction had 6 bases not matched to a gene; V was cut back by 1 base and J by 6 bases. The CDR3 bases are TGTGCCACCAGCAGAGTACTAGGGGGCGGCGAGCAGTACTTC. This sequence encodes CATSRVLGGGEQYF.

The rearrangement uses TRBV29-1 and TRBJ1-6, with D perhaps matching TRBD1 (5 bases). This CDR3 is 14 amino acids long. Germline lookup yields CDR1 SQVTM and CDR2 ANQGSEA. Between the trimmed V and J ends, which lost 5 bases and 11 bases, there was a span of 19 bases. DNA for the CDR3: TGCAGCGTTAGCACCGGGACTTCGAGGGCACCCCTCCACTTT. This sequence encodes CSVSTGTSRAPLHF.

This clone was seen once. The chain recombines TRBV30 with TRBJ1-5; D is unresolved. This CDR3 spans 14 amino acids. In germline, CDR1 is GTSNPN, CDR2 SVGIG (reference sequence). V was shortened by 2 bases and J by 2 bases, with 10 bases between the two germline ends. The CDR3 region has the DNA TGTGCCTGGAGTCCCAACACGGGCAATCAGCCCCAGCATTTT. The encoded protein is CAWSPNTGNQPQHF. The complete variable domain, with remaining parts taken from reference TRBV30 and TRBJ1-5, reads SQTIHQWPATLVQPVGSPLSLECTVEGTSNPNLYWYRQAAGRGLQLLFYSVGIGQISSEVPQNLSASRPQDRQFILSSKKLLLSDSGFYLCAWSPNTGNQPQHFGDGTRLSIL.

The chain links TRBV2 to TRBJ2-1, with 9 nucleotides matching TRBD2. V was clipped by 5 bases and J by 8 bases; unmatched bases: 7. The CDR3 length is 14 residues. Looked up from germline, CDR1 is SNHLY and CDR2 is FYNNEI. The CDR3 spells CASSLTSGYDEQFF. The CDR3 DNA reads as TGTGCCAGCAGTCTTACTAGCGGGTATGATGAGCAGTTCTTC.

The rearrangement links TRBV6-6 to TRBJ2-5; no clear D gene. V lost 1 base and J 3 bases, leaving 6 bases between the germline ends. Germline V gene lookup returns CDR1 MNHNY and CDR2 SVGAGI (reference sequence). This CDR3 contains 13 residues. The CDR3 sequence: CASSYFGEETQYF. The DNA for the CDR3 is TGTGCCAGCAGTTACTTTGGCGAAGAGACCCAGTACTTC.

The chain employs TRBV30 and TRBJ1-2, with 9 bases fitting TRBD1. Germline-derived CDR1 and CDR2 are GTSNPN and SVGIG (reference sequence). The CDR3 has 14 residues. Trimming took 0 bases from V and 4 from J; bases not matched to a gene: 3. The CDR3 DNA reads TGTGCCTGGAGTGTTGGACAGGGGACCTATGGCTACACCTTC. The encoded protein is CAWSVGQGTYGYTF.

This sequence joins TRBV13 and TRBJ2-6; perhaps TRBD1 as D (5 bases). Germline CDR1 and CDR2: PRHDT and FYEKMQ (reference sequence). The length of the CDR3 is 17 residues. Between the trimmed V and J ends, which lost 3 bases and 2 bases, there was a span of 14 bases. The DNA of the CDR3 is TGTGCCAGCAGCTTCTCGGGCAGGGTAACTGGGGCCAACGTCCTGACTTTC. Protein: CASSFSGRVTGANVLTF.

The V gene is TRBV29-1, the J gene TRBJ2-5; TRBD1 matches at 7 bases. Germline loops: CDR1 SQVTM, CDR2 ANQGSEA. Trimming took 1 base from V and 4 from J; bases not matched to a gene: 15. There are 17 residues in the CDR3. CDR3 DNA sequence: TGCAGCGTTGAAGTGGGACAGACGGGCCGTCGGGGAGAGACCCAGTACTTC. As protein: CSVEVGQTGRRGETQYF.

On this clone: The sample carries other DNA sequences with the same CDR3. The rearrangement joins TRBV27 to TRBJ2-5; 11 bases agree with TRBD1. This CDR3 is built from 15 residues. Germline CDR1 reads MNHEY; CDR2 reads SMNVEV (reference sequence). V lost 6 bases to trimming and J lost 4 bases; unmatched junction nucleotides: 7. The CDR3 loop is CASSSGTGGAETQYF. CDR3 nucleotides: TGTGCCAGCAGCAGCGGGACAGGGGGGGCAGAGACCCAGTACTTC.

This clone was observed a few times. The chain links TRBV29-1 to TRBJ2-7; 11 positions match TRBD1. Trimming took 5 bases from V and 6 from J; bases not matched to a gene: 6. CDR3 length: 13 residues. CDR1 is SQVTM, CDR2 ANQGSEA, per germline. The CDR3 spells CSVLWTGGFEQYF. The CDR3, as DNA: TGCAGCGTTCTTTGGACAGGGGGCTTCGAGCAGTACTTC.

The chain links TRBV2 to TRBJ1-5; D possibly corresponds to TRBD1 (6 bases). Germline lookup yields CDR1 SNHLY and CDR2 FYNNEI. The germline V and J ends were trimmed by 6 bases and 6 bases, with 15 bases remaining between them. CDR3 length: 14 amino acids. The CDR3 loop is CASSLTGGFQPQHF. Here the CDR3 DNA reads TGTGCCAGCAGCCTGACAGGTGGGTTTCAGCCCCAGCATTTT. Full variable domain (missing parts from reference TRBV2 and TRBJ1-5): EPEVTQTPSHQVTQMGQEVILRCVPISNHLYFYWYRQILGQKVEFLVSFYNNEISEKSEIFDDQFSVERPDGSNFTLKIRSTKLEDSAMYFCASSLTGGFQPQHFGDGTRLSIL.